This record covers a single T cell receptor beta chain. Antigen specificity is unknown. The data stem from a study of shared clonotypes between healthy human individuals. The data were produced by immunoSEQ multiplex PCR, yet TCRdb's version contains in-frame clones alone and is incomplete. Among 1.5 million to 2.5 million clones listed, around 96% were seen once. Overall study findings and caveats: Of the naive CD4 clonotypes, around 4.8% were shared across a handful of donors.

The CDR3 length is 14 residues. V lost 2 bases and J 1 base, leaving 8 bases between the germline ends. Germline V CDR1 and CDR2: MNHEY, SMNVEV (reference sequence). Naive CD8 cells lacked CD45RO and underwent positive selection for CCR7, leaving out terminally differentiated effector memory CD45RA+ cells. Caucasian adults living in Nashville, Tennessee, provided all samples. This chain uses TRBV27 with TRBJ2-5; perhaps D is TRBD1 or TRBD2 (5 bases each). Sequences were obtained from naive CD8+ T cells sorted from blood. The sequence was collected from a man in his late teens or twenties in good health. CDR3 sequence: CASSLEGSQETQYF. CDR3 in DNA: TGTGCCAGCAGTTTAGAGGGGTCCCAAGAGACCCAGTACTTC.